This is a list of T cell receptor beta chains from one sample in a study of shared clonotypes between healthy human individuals. The assay was immunoSEQ multiplex PCR, and TCRdb's table has in-frame clones only and misses some. The sample includes 1.6 million or so clones, around 98.5% of them seen just once. Sequencing was performed on naive CD4+ T cells sorted from blood. All receptors come from a man between 25 and 39 years old in good health. Each CDR3 is given with its conserved first and last residue. Each record gives: D gene, J gene, clone size, V gene, CDR3 protein, CDR3 DNA. A D gene is named only where the DNA matches it firmly. Some rows mark clone size as missing; the rest say once, few, many or name a class of expanded clone.

D gene: TRBD2; J gene: TRBJ2-1; clone size: NA; V gene: TRBV28; CDR3 protein: CASSQTGLAGNEQFF; CDR3 DNA: TGTGCCAGCAGTCAAACGGGACTAGCGGGAAATGAGCAGTTCTTC
D gene: NA; J gene: TRBJ1-2; clone size: NA; V gene: TRBV9; CDR3 protein: CASSPTGTNYGYTF; CDR3 DNA: TGTGCCAGCAGCCCGACAGGAACTAACTATGGCTACACCTTC
D gene: NA; J gene: TRBJ1-2; clone size: NA; V gene: TRBV27; CDR3 protein: CASSIDRYHPNYGYTF; CDR3 DNA: TGTGCCAGCAGTATAGACAGGTACCACCCTAACTATGGCTACACCTTC
D gene: NA; J gene: TRBJ1-5; clone size: NA; V gene: TRBV28; CDR3 protein: CASSPGWQPQHF; CDR3 DNA: TGTGCCAGCAGCCCCGGCTGGCAGCCCCAGCATTTT
D gene: NA; J gene: TRBJ2-3; clone size: NA; V gene: TRBV19; CDR3 protein: CAPRSGSTDTQYF; CDR3 DNA: TGTGCCCCCAGGTCGGGGAGCACAGATACGCAGTATTTT
D gene: TRBD2; J gene: TRBJ2-3; clone size: once; V gene: TRBV11-2; CDR3 protein: CASSLGAGLAGGHTDTQYF; CDR3 DNA: TGTGCCAGCAGCTTAGGGGCCGGACTAGCGGGAGGTCACACAGATACGCAGTATTTT
D gene: NA; J gene: TRBJ2-3; clone size: NA; V gene: TRBV7-6; CDR3 protein: CASSPRLRTDTQYF; CDR3 DNA: TGTGCCAGCAGCCCCCGGCTACGCACAGATACGCAGTATTTT
D gene: TRBD1; J gene: TRBJ1-2; clone size: NA; V gene: TRBV11-2; CDR3 protein: CASTSFRQGKTNYGYTF; CDR3 DNA: TGTGCCAGCACCTCTTTCCGACAGGGAAAAACTAACTATGGCTACACCTTC
D gene: NA; J gene: TRBJ2-2; clone size: NA; V gene: TRBV9; CDR3 protein: CASSARTTKTGELFF; CDR3 DNA: TGTGCCAGCAGCGCCCGGACCACCAAAACCGGGGAGCTGTTTTTT
D gene: NA; J gene: TRBJ2-7; clone size: NA; V gene: TRBV5-6; CDR3 protein: CASSSLNYEQYF; CDR3 DNA: TGTGCCAGCAGTTCCCTTAACTACGAGCAGTACTTC
D gene: TRBD2; J gene: TRBJ2-1; clone size: NA; V gene: TRBV5-1; CDR3 protein: CASSPGTSGSSDEQFF; CDR3 DNA: TGCGCCAGCAGCCCCGGAACTAGCGGGAGTTCAGATGAGCAGTTCTTC
D gene: NA; J gene: TRBJ2-5; clone size: NA; V gene: TRBV7-8; CDR3 protein: CASSHQNNRGGTQYF; CDR3 DNA: TGTGCCAGCAGCCACCAAAACAACCGAGGGGGGACCCAGTACTTC
D gene: NA; J gene: TRBJ1-1; clone size: NA; V gene: TRBV4-1; CDR3 protein: CASSQGLYKNTEAFF; CDR3 DNA: TGCGCCAGCAGCCAGGGACTTTATAAGAACACTGAAGCTTTCTTT
D gene: NA; J gene: TRBJ2-1; clone size: NA; V gene: TRBV7-9; CDR3 protein: CASSLRGGAYNEQFF; CDR3 DNA: TGTGCCAGCAGCTTACGTGGGGGCGCGTACAATGAGCAGTTCTTC
D gene: TRBD1; J gene: TRBJ2-2; clone size: NA; V gene: TRBV27; CDR3 protein: CASSYQTGRGPNTGELFF; CDR3 DNA: TGTGCCAGCAGTTACCAGACAGGGCGAGGTCCGAACACCGGGGAGCTGTTTTTT
D gene: TRBD2; J gene: TRBJ2-7; clone size: NA; V gene: TRBV5-1; CDR3 protein: CASSLSSGSSYEQYF; CDR3 DNA: TGCGCCAGCAGCCTCTCCAGCGGGAGTTCCTACGAGCAGTACTTC
D gene: NA; J gene: TRBJ1-1; clone size: NA; V gene: TRBV11-2; CDR3 protein: CASGLVGDTEAFF; CDR3 DNA: TGTGCCAGCGGTTTGGTAGGAGACACTGAAGCTTTCTTT
D gene: NA; J gene: TRBJ1-2; clone size: NA; V gene: TRBV4-1; CDR3 protein: CASSQERGSDYGYTF; CDR3 DNA: TGCGCCAGCAGCCAAGAGCGGGGTAGTGACTATGGCTACACCTTC
D gene: TRBD1; J gene: TRBJ2-3; clone size: NA; V gene: TRBV5-1; CDR3 protein: CASSGRTGGEDTQYF; CDR3 DNA: TGCGCCAGCAGCGGGAGGACAGGGGGTGAAGATACGCAGTATTTT